A selection of T cell receptor beta chains follows, all from one sample in a study of blood T cell repertoires in COVID-19. The protocol was immunoSEQ multiplex PCR, while the TCRdb copy is restricted to in-frame clones and leaves out a portion. Of some 170,000 clones in the sample, 87% were seen once. Sequences were obtained from peripheral blood. The origin of the receptors is a woman aged 60-75 years who had recovered from COVID-19. Both conserved end residues are part of each CDR3. The order of the fields is J gene, V gene, clone size, D gene, CDR3 protein, CDR3 DNA. D genes are given only for firm matches. Not every row has a clone size; where given, it reads once, few, many or a size class.

j_call: TRBJ1-6; v_call: TRBV28; clone_size: .; d_call: .; cdr3_aa: CASSSDGGYNSPLHF; cdr3_nt: TGTGCCAGCAGTTCGGACGGGGGCTATAATTCACCCCTCCACTTT
j_call: TRBJ1-1; v_call: TRBV6-2/TRBV6-3; clone_size: .; d_call: .; cdr3_aa: CASSYIREAGDTEAFF; cdr3_nt: TGTGCCAGCAGTTACATCCGTGAAGCCGGGGACACTGAAGCTTTCTTT
j_call: TRBJ2-7; v_call: TRBV19; clone_size: .; d_call: .; cdr3_aa: CASSSSTSGEQYF; cdr3_nt: TGTGCCAGTAGTTCAAGCACCTCCGGCGAGCAGTACTTC
j_call: TRBJ2-5; v_call: TRBV5-6; clone_size: .; d_call: TRBD2; cdr3_aa: CASSSKTGTSGGAETQYF; cdr3_nt: TGTGCCAGCAGCTCAAAGACCGGGACTAGCGGGGGGGCGGAGACCCAGTACTTC
j_call: TRBJ1-2; v_call: TRBV4-3; clone_size: .; d_call: .; cdr3_aa: CASSQGDTLNYGYTF; cdr3_nt: TGCGCCAGCAGCCAAGGGGACACTCTTAACTATGGCTACACCTTC
j_call: TRBJ1-2; v_call: TRBV5-4; clone_size: .; d_call: .; cdr3_aa: CASSSGEFYGYTF; cdr3_nt: TGTGCCAGCAGCTCAGGGGAATTCTATGGCTACACCTTC
j_call: TRBJ2-7; v_call: TRBV27; clone_size: .; d_call: .; cdr3_aa: CASSLRAGTYTYEQYF; cdr3_nt: TGTGCCAGCAGTTTGAGGGCCGGGACTTACACCTACGAGCAGTACTTC
j_call: TRBJ2-3; v_call: TRBV16; clone_size: .; d_call: TRBD1; cdr3_aa: CASSQLHRGTDTQYF; cdr3_nt: TGTGCCAGCAGCCAATTACACAGGGGAACAGATACGCAGTATTTT
j_call: TRBJ2-2; v_call: TRBV6-5; clone_size: .; d_call: .; cdr3_aa: CASSYSKQPRGELFF; cdr3_nt: TGTGCCAGCAGTTACTCGAAACAGCCAAGAGGGGAGCTGTTTTTT
j_call: TRBJ1-4; v_call: TRBV6-1; clone_size: once; d_call: .; cdr3_aa: CASSEGGQTNEKLFF; cdr3_nt: TGTGCCAGCAGTGAAGGGGGACAAACTAATGAAAAACTGTTTTTT
j_call: TRBJ2-2; v_call: TRBV24-1; clone_size: .; d_call: .; cdr3_aa: CANQGQDRNTGELFF; cdr3_nt: TGTGCTAACCAGGGGCAGGATAGAAACACCGGGGAGCTGTTTTTT
j_call: TRBJ2-5; v_call: TRBV5-1; clone_size: .; d_call: TRBD1; cdr3_aa: CASSPGQAQETQYF; cdr3_nt: TGCGCCAGCAGCCCGGGACAGGCCCAAGAGACCCAGTACTTC
j_call: TRBJ2-1; v_call: TRBV4-1; clone_size: .; d_call: TRBD1; cdr3_aa: CASSQDLTGALNEQFF; cdr3_nt: TGCGCCAGCAGCCAAGATTTGACAGGGGCGCTCAATGAGCAGTTCTTC
j_call: TRBJ1-2; v_call: TRBV4-2; clone_size: once; d_call: TRBD1; cdr3_aa: CASSLPDRGYDGYTF; cdr3_nt: TGTGCCAGCAGCCTTCCGGACAGGGGATATGATGGCTACACCTTC
j_call: TRBJ1-2; v_call: TRBV2; clone_size: .; d_call: .; cdr3_aa: CATGGVNYGYTF; cdr3_nt: TGTGCCACCGGGGGGGTCAACTATGGCTACACCTTC
j_call: TRBJ2-6; v_call: TRBV7-2; clone_size: .; d_call: .; cdr3_aa: CASGSGSGANVLTF; cdr3_nt: TGTGCCAGCGGCTCCGGTAGTGGGGCCAACGTCCTGACTTTC
j_call: TRBJ1-1; v_call: TRBV5-1; clone_size: .; d_call: .; cdr3_aa: CASKDGGNGFTEAFF; cdr3_nt: TGCGCCAGCAAGGACGGGGGGAATGGCTTTACTGAAGCTTTCTTT
j_call: TRBJ2-1; v_call: TRBV9; clone_size: .; d_call: TRBD2; cdr3_aa: CASSVAGSGGHEQFF; cdr3_nt: TGTGCCAGCAGCGTAGCTGGGTCGGGGGGGCATGAGCAGTTCTTC
j_call: TRBJ2-3; v_call: TRBV5-1; clone_size: once; d_call: .; cdr3_aa: CASSLEPFSTDTQYF; cdr3_nt: TGCGCCAGCAGCTTGGAGCCGTTTAGCACAGATACGCAGTATTTT
j_call: TRBJ1-1; v_call: TRBV5-6; clone_size: .; d_call: .; cdr3_aa: CASSLVMTGVTEAFF; cdr3_nt: TGTGCCAGCAGCTTGGTTATGACGGGAGTGACTGAAGCTTTCTTT
j_call: TRBJ2-1; v_call: TRBV7-9; clone_size: .; d_call: .; cdr3_aa: CAGDGDNEQFF; cdr3_nt: TGTGCCGGCGACGGAGACAATGAGCAGTTCTTC
j_call: TRBJ2-2; v_call: TRBV4-2; clone_size: .; d_call: .; cdr3_aa: CASSQDGGPDTGELFF; cdr3_nt: TGTGCCAGCAGCCAAGATGGGGGCCCAGACACCGGGGAGCTGTTTTTT
j_call: TRBJ2-3; v_call: TRBV5-8; clone_size: .; d_call: .; cdr3_aa: CASSEGQGGRTDTQYF; cdr3_nt: TGTGCCAGCAGCGAAGGACAGGGCGGGAGAACAGATACGCAGTATTTT
j_call: TRBJ1-2; v_call: TRBV7-8; clone_size: once; d_call: .; cdr3_aa: CASSLGASTTYGYTF; cdr3_nt: TGTGCCAGCAGCTTAGGGGCGTCCACAACCTATGGCTACACCTTC
j_call: TRBJ2-2; v_call: TRBV30; clone_size: .; d_call: TRBD2; cdr3_aa: CAWSVSAGGPYTGELFF; cdr3_nt: TGTGCCTGGAGTGTTTCCGCGGGGGGGCCGTACACCGGGGAGCTGTTTTTT
j_call: TRBJ2-7; v_call: TRBV19; clone_size: once; d_call: .; cdr3_aa: CASSILASSYEQYF; cdr3_nt: TGTGCCAGTAGTATATTAGCCTCAAGCTACGAGCAGTACTTC
j_call: TRBJ1-4; v_call: TRBV5-1; clone_size: few; d_call: TRBD1; cdr3_aa: CASRDRGYEKLFF; cdr3_nt: TGCGCCAGCCGGGACAGGGGATATGAAAAACTGTTTTTT
j_call: TRBJ1-4; v_call: TRBV15; clone_size: .; d_call: .; cdr3_aa: CATSRDMTDNEKLFF; cdr3_nt: TGTGCCACCAGCAGAGATATGACAGATAATGAAAAACTGTTTTTT
j_call: TRBJ1-1; v_call: TRBV2; clone_size: .; d_call: .; cdr3_aa: CASILQGRTEAFF; cdr3_nt: TGTGCCAGCATCTTGCAGGGTAGGACTGAAGCTTTCTTT
j_call: TRBJ2-1; v_call: TRBV13; clone_size: once; d_call: .; cdr3_aa: CASSLLDPGVEQFF; cdr3_nt: TGTGCCAGCAGCTTACTAGATCCCGGTGTTGAGCAGTTCTTC
j_call: TRBJ1-4; v_call: TRBV28; clone_size: .; d_call: .; cdr3_aa: CASSTPLTENNEKLFF; cdr3_nt: TGTGCCAGCAGCACACCTTTGACAGAAAATAATGAAAAACTGTTTTTT
j_call: TRBJ2-5; v_call: TRBV11-1; clone_size: .; d_call: TRBD1; cdr3_aa: CASSSGDREGETQYF; cdr3_nt: TGTGCCAGCAGCTCTGGGGACAGGGAAGGAGAGACCCAGTACTTC
j_call: TRBJ2-5; v_call: TRBV6-2/TRBV6-3; clone_size: .; d_call: TRBD2; cdr3_aa: CASSYSTSGGAPSVQETQYF; cdr3_nt: TGTGCCAGCAGTTACTCGACAAGCGGGGGGGCCCCCTCGGTACAAGAGACCCAGTACTTC
j_call: TRBJ2-1; v_call: TRBV11-2; clone_size: .; d_call: TRBD2; cdr3_aa: CASSLEMTSGGAKSNEQFF; cdr3_nt: TGTGCCAGCAGCTTAGAGATGACTAGCGGGGGGGCCAAGAGCAATGAGCAGTTCTTC
j_call: TRBJ2-7; v_call: TRBV7-9; clone_size: .; d_call: TRBD1; cdr3_aa: CASSRTGVDYEQYF; cdr3_nt: TGTGCCAGCAGCCGAACAGGGGTGGACTACGAGCAGTACTTC
j_call: TRBJ2-2; v_call: TRBV6-5; clone_size: .; d_call: .; cdr3_aa: CASSYSNTKGNGELFF; cdr3_nt: TGTGCCAGCAGTTACTCGAATACTAAGGGGAACGGGGAGCTGTTTTTT
j_call: TRBJ2-7; v_call: TRBV7-2; clone_size: .; d_call: TRBD1; cdr3_aa: CASSLVLRGHEQYF; cdr3_nt: TGTGCCAGCAGCTTAGTGCTCAGGGGGCACGAGCAGTACTTC
j_call: TRBJ1-2; v_call: TRBV5-4; clone_size: .; d_call: TRBD1; cdr3_aa: CASSFDRAHGYTF; cdr3_nt: TGTGCCAGCAGCTTCGACAGGGCACATGGCTACACCTTC
j_call: TRBJ1-2; v_call: TRBV5-6; clone_size: .; d_call: .; cdr3_aa: CASSRQPGGGYTF; cdr3_nt: TGTGCCAGCAGCCGGCAGCCGGGAGGTGGCTACACCTTC
j_call: TRBJ2-2; v_call: TRBV2; clone_size: .; d_call: TRBD1; cdr3_aa: CASSGTGGFTGELFF; cdr3_nt: TGTGCCAGCAGTGGAACAGGGGGCTTTACCGGGGAGCTGTTTTTT
j_call: TRBJ1-1; v_call: TRBV3-1/TRBV3-2; clone_size: .; d_call: .; cdr3_aa: CASSLSGFMNTEAFF; cdr3_nt: TGTGCCAGCAGCCTCTCAGGGTTTATGAACACTGAAGCTTTCTTT
j_call: TRBJ1-5; v_call: TRBV24-1; clone_size: .; d_call: TRBD1; cdr3_aa: CATRGTGDWQPQHF; cdr3_nt: TGTGCCACCAGGGGGACAGGGGATTGGCAGCCCCAGCATTTT
j_call: TRBJ1-2; v_call: TRBV19; clone_size: .; d_call: TRBD1; cdr3_aa: CASSKDRGYGYTF; cdr3_nt: TGTGCCAGTAGTAAAGACAGGGGATATGGCTACACCTTC
j_call: TRBJ1-1; v_call: TRBV5-1; clone_size: once; d_call: .; cdr3_aa: CASSVQGGDTEAFF; cdr3_nt: TGCGCCAGCAGCGTACAGGGAGGGGACACTGAAGCTTTCTTT
j_call: TRBJ2-3; v_call: TRBV3-1/TRBV3-2; clone_size: .; d_call: TRBD2; cdr3_aa: CASSQERSSGGTDTQYF; cdr3_nt: TGTGCCAGCAGCCAAGAGAGGTCTAGCGGGGGAACAGATACGCAGTATTTT
j_call: TRBJ2-3; v_call: TRBV13; clone_size: few; d_call: .; cdr3_aa: CASSHYGDTQYF; cdr3_nt: TGTGCCAGCAGCCACTACGGGGATACGCAGTATTTT
j_call: TRBJ2-3; v_call: TRBV11-2; clone_size: .; d_call: TRBD1; cdr3_aa: CASSRDRGLDTQYF; cdr3_nt: TGTGCCAGCAGCCGGGACAGGGGGCTTGATACGCAGTATTTT
j_call: TRBJ2-2; v_call: TRBV28; clone_size: once; d_call: TRBD1; cdr3_aa: CASSPWDRGHTGELFF; cdr3_nt: TGTGCCAGCAGCCCCTGGGACAGGGGGCACACCGGGGAGCTGTTTTTT
j_call: TRBJ1-3; v_call: TRBV5-4; clone_size: .; d_call: .; cdr3_aa: CASSLWQAGNTIYF; cdr3_nt: TGTGCCAGCAGCTTGTGGCAGGCTGGAAACACCATATATTTT
j_call: TRBJ2-5; v_call: TRBV4-1; clone_size: once; d_call: .; cdr3_aa: CASSQDFLPLETQYF; cdr3_nt: TGCGCCAGCAGCCAAGATTTTCTCCCTTTGGAGACCCAGTACTTC
j_call: TRBJ1-2; v_call: TRBV27; clone_size: .; d_call: .; cdr3_aa: CASSPGIRRGYTF; cdr3_nt: TGTGCCAGCAGTCCAGGGATCCGACGGGGCTACACCTTC
j_call: TRBJ2-3; v_call: TRBV6-4; clone_size: few; d_call: TRBD2; cdr3_aa: CASSERGGTDTQYF; cdr3_nt: TGTGCCAGCAGTGAGCGGGGGGGCACAGATACGCAGTATTTT
j_call: TRBJ2-6; v_call: TRBV7-8; clone_size: once; d_call: .; cdr3_aa: CASSGRGGSGANVLTF; cdr3_nt: TGTGCCAGCAGCGGTCGGGGAGGTTCTGGGGCCAACGTCCTGACTTTC